These 18 T cell receptor beta chains were sequenced from one sample in a study of technical replicates of blood from a handful of donors. The protocol was immunoSEQ multiplex PCR, while the TCRdb copy is restricted to in-frame clones and leaves out a portion. The sample lists approximately 90,000 clones; about 95% were seen once. The sequencing input was T cells isolated from PBMCs. These receptors came from a human donor in good health.

This chain links TRBV14 with TRBJ2-6, with D uncertain. This CDR3 spans 15 amino acids. The V gene's germline CDR1 is SGHDN and CDR2 FVKESK. V was trimmed by 2 bases and J by 0 bases, leaving 5 bases between them. The DNA of the CDR3 is TGTGCCAGCAGCCAATTCTTCTCTGGGGCCAACGTCCTGACTTTC. This sequence encodes CASSQFFSGANVLTF.

The rearrangement uses TRBV11-2 and TRBJ2-5, with 9 bases matching TRBD2. V was pared by 7 bases and J by 4 bases, with 16 bases of the junction left unmatched. This CDR3 has 17 residues. CDR1 and CDR2 from the germline V gene are SGHAT and FQNNGV. In DNA form, the CDR3 reads TGTGCCAGCACCCCCTTTGGGGCGGGAGGGCCCGTAGAGACCCAGTACTTC. Encoded protein: CASTPFGAGGPVETQYF.

The chain carries TRBV19 and TRBJ1-5; the D is unclear. The length of the CDR3 is 14 residues. V was cut by 3 bases and J by 6 bases, with 12 bases left in between. The germline gives CDR1 LNHDA, CDR2 SQIVND (reference sequence). CDR3 in amino acids: CASSIPLIGQPQHF. CDR3 bases: TGTGCCAGTAGTATCCCTTTGATCGGTCAGCCCCAGCATTTT. The full variable domain, with the rest looked up from reference TRBV19 and TRBJ1-5, is DGGITQSPKYLFRKEGQNVTLSCEQNLNHDAMYWYRQDPGQGLRLIYYSQIVNDFQKGDIAEGYSVSREKKESFPLTVTSAQKNPTAFYLCASSIPLIGQPQHFGDGTRLSIL.

CDR3 amino acids: CAIRASDAGIGYTF. The CDR3 region has the DNA TGTGCCATCAGGGCATCCGACGCAGGGATAGGCTACACCTTC. The rearrangement links TRBV10-3 to TRBJ1-2; D perhaps matches TRBD1 (5 bases). From germline, CDR1 is ENHRY and CDR2 SYGVKD. The V and J ends lost 6 bases and 8 bases respectively, with 19 bases between them. The CDR3 contains 14 residues.

The J gene is TRBJ1-1, the V gene TRBV19, with 7 bases matching TRBD1. CDR1 is LNHDA and CDR2 is SQIVND in the germline V gene (reference sequence). This CDR3 has 13 amino acids. The J segment lost 10 bases and the V segment lost 1 base, leaving 6 bases of the junction unmatched. This CDR3 reads CASSIGPDRVAFF. CDR3 DNA: TGTGCCAGTAGTATAGGACCAGACAGGGTAGCTTTCTTT.

The V call is TRBV27, the J call TRBJ2-2; unclear D gene. The germline gives CDR1 MNHEY, CDR2 SMNVEV (reference sequence). The length of the CDR3 is 14 residues. Trimming left V 4 bases short and J 6 bases short, with 12 bases between. This CDR3 reads CASSSDKTAGELFF. DNA of the CDR3: TGTGCCAGCAGTTCAGACAAAACGGCCGGGGAGCTGTTTTTT.

J is TRBJ2-3 and V is TRBV6-6; no definite D call. This CDR3 is built from 12 residues. V was clipped by 8 bases and J by 6 bases, with 12 bases between them. Germline CDR1 reads MNHNY; CDR2 reads SVGAGI (reference sequence). CDR3 amino acids: CASSYPQDTQYF. The CDR3 DNA reads TGTGCCAGCTCCTATCCACAGGATACGCAGTATTTT.

This clone was counted a single time. This chain connects TRBV6-5 to TRBJ2-2; 9 bases map to TRBD2. J gave up 4 bases and V 5 bases, and 2 bases lay outside the gene matches. CDR1 and CDR2 from the germline V gene are MNHEY and SVGAGI. This CDR3 is built from 14 residues. The DNA of the CDR3 is TGTGCCAGCAGTATGACTAGCGGCACCGGGGAGCTGTTTTTT. This codes for CASSMTSGTGELFF.

This clone occurred once. The chain carries TRBV5-6 and TRBJ1-2; D possibly corresponds to TRBD1 (5 bases). From germline, CDR1 is SGHDT and CDR2 YYEEEE. The CDR3 covers 16 residues. V lost 2 bases, J lost 2 bases, and 16 bases lay in between. The DNA for the CDR3 is TGTGCCAGCAGCTTAGTCGCAGGGATTAAAAACTATGGCTACACCTTC. It codes for CASSLVAGIKNYGYTF. Based on the CDR3 plus reference TRBV5-6 and TRBJ1-2, the full variable domain is DAGVTQSPTHLIKTRGQQVTLRCSPKSGHDTVSWYQQALGQGPQFIFQYYEEEERQRGNFPDRFSGHQFPNYSSELNVNALLLGDSALYLCASSLVAGIKNYGYTFGSGTRLTVV.

This clone was seen more than once but under ten times. The V call is TRBV14, the J call TRBJ1-2; 7 positions match TRBD1. There are 14 residues in the CDR3. Germline CDR1 and CDR2: SGHDN and FVKESK. The J segment lost 7 bases and the V segment lost 2 bases, leaving 7 bases of the junction unmatched. CDR3 sequence: CASSQQAGGLGYTF. The CDR3 region has the DNA TGTGCCAGCAGCCAACAAGCAGGGGGTCTTGGCTACACCTTC.

The chain is built from TRBV6-5 and TRBJ1-5; D remains ambiguous. Germline V gives CDR1 MNHEY, CDR2 SVGAGI. Trimming removed 6 bases at V and 2 bases at J, with 14 bases between. The CDR3 is 15 residues long. In DNA form, the CDR3 reads TGTGCCAGCAGACCCGAGGAGGGAGGCAATCAGCCCCAGCATTTT. Its protein product is CASRPEEGGNQPQHF.

The rearrangement links TRBV4-1 to TRBJ1-3, with D maybe TRBD1 (5 bases). Deletions cut 1 base from V and 3 bases from J, with 7 bases between. The CDR3 sequence is 14 residues long. Germline assignment: CDR1 MGHRA and CDR2 YSYEKL. CDR3: CASSQVGVGNTIYF. The CDR3 coding sequence is TGCGCCAGCAGCCAAGTAGGGGTTGGAAACACCATATATTTT.

This clone has a single count. J is TRBJ2-7 and V is TRBV2; tentatively, D is TRBD2 (6 bases). Germline values: CDR1 SNHLY, CDR2 FYNNEI. The CDR3 is 14 amino acids. The V end lost 7 bases, the J end lost 0 bases, and 13 bases lay between the germline ends. CDR3 in DNA: TGTGCCAGCAAGGCGGCGGGGATCTCCTACGAGCAGTACTTC. It translates to CASKAAGISYEQYF. The full variable domain, rest sourced from reference TRBV2 and TRBJ2-7, is EPEVTQTPSHQVTQMGQEVILRCVPISNHLYFYWYRQILGQKVEFLVSFYNNEISEKSEIFDDQFSVERPDGSNFTLKIRSTKLEDSAMYFCASKAAGISYEQYFGPGTRLTVT.

This chain connects TRBV10-2 to TRBJ1-6; 7 bases map to TRBD1. The germline V gene encodes CDR1 WSHSY and CDR2 SAAADI. The CDR3 sequence is 13 residues long. Losses at the gene ends were 10 bases for V and 7 bases for J; bases not matched to a gene: 7. CDR3 sequence reads: CATRQGQNSPLHF. The CDR3 DNA reads as TGCGCCACAAGACAGGGTCAAAATTCACCCCTCCACTTT.

In its sample, this clone was seen once. V and J are TRBV6-5 and TRBJ2-7; TRBD1 matches at 7 bases. The CDR3 totals 13 residues. Germline V CDR1 and CDR2: MNHEY, SVGAGI. V trimming: 6 bases; J trimming: 5 bases; junction bases outside the gene matches: 7. The CDR3 is CASSRGQYDEQYF. CDR3 DNA: TGTGCCAGCAGCCGGGGACAGTACGACGAGCAGTACTTC.

This chain uses TRBV29-1 with TRBJ1-2; D remains ambiguous. The V end was cut by 5 bases, the J end by 7 bases, with 29 bases between. CDR1 is SQVTM, CDR2 ANQGSEA, per germline. The length of the CDR3 is 17 residues. As DNA, the CDR3 is TGCAGCGTTTCGCCCAGTCCGTGGACGAATAGGAGGTCTGGCTACACCTTC. Its translation: CSVSPSPWTNRRSGYTF.

The chain is built from TRBV7-9 and TRBJ1-2, with TRBD1 identical over 11 bases. V lost 7 bases, J lost 3 bases, and 7 bases stayed unmatched. The CDR3 consists of 15 residues. Germline V lookup: CDR1 SEHNR, CDR2 FQNEAQ (reference sequence). CDR3 in amino acids: CASTPGQGVDYGYTF. CDR3 DNA: TGTGCCAGCACGCCGGGACAGGGGGTTGACTATGGCTACACCTTC.

This chain links TRBV2 with TRBJ2-5, with a weak D call TRBD1 (6 bases). CDR1 is SNHLY, CDR2 FYNNEI, per germline. CDR3 length: 14 residues. V was pared by 5 bases and J by 5 bases, with 15 bases between. This CDR3 is CASSLGYREETQYF. Written as DNA, the CDR3 is TGTGCCAGCAGTCTGGGGTACAGGGAGGAGACCCAGTACTTC.